These 10 T cell receptor beta chains came from one sample sequenced in a study of blood T cell repertoires in COVID-19. Repertoires were generated with immunoSEQ multiplex PCR, while TCRdb's copy carries only in-frame clones and drops some. Among about 300,000 clones listed, under 90% were seen once. Sequenced material: PBMCs or T cells enriched from blood (not recorded which). These receptors were collected from a man aged 30 to 45 who had recovered from COVID-19.

The chain employs TRBV6-5 and TRBJ2-3, with D possibly being TRBD1 (6 bases). V was shortened by 7 bases and J by 4 bases, with 12 bases between the two germline ends. This CDR3 region has 13 residues. The V gene's germline CDR1 is MNHEY and CDR2 SVGAGI. The DNA for the CDR3 is TGTGCCAGCACAAACAGGGCCGCAGATACGCAGTATTTT. Residues: CASTNRAADTQYF.

The genes are TRBV6-5 and TRBJ1-1, with unresolved D. Germline CDR1 is MNHEY and CDR2 is SVGAGI. The CDR3 has 15 amino acids. V shed 3 bases and J shed 0 bases, with 11 bases lying between them. CDR3 bases: TGTGCCAGCAGTTATAAGAATCGGTTGAACACTGAAGCTTTCTTT. Amino acid sequence: CASSYKNRLNTEAFF.

V usage is TRBV7-2 and J usage is TRBJ2-5, with D perhaps TRBD2 (5 bases). Germline V CDR1 and CDR2: SGHTA, FQGNSA. V was clipped by 5 bases and J by 1 base, with 8 bases between them. This CDR3 region has 13 residues. The CDR3 region has the DNA TGTGCCAGCAGCCCGACTACCCAAGAGACCCAGTACTTC. This encodes CASSPTTQETQYF.

The V gene is TRBV18, the J gene TRBJ2-7, with 7 positions matching TRBD2. The V gene's germline CDR1 is KGHSH and CDR2 LQKENI. The CDR3 loop spans 16 amino acids. J gave up 0 bases and V 3 bases, and 8 bases lay outside the gene matches. The CDR3 is CASSPSGTESSYEQYF. DNA for the CDR3: TGTGCCAGCTCACCCAGCGGGACGGAGAGCTCCTACGAGCAGTACTTC.

This chain joins TRBV4-2 and TRBJ2-3; TRBD2 matches 13 bases. The trim removed 3 bases at V and 0 bases at J, leaving 3 bases unmatched. CDR3 length equals 17 residues. Germline values: CDR1 LGHNA, CDR2 YNFKEQ. Written as DNA, the CDR3 is TGTGCCAGCAGCCATGGGACTAGCGGGACTAGCACAGATACGCAGTATTTT. Translating gives CASSHGTSGTSTDTQYF.

The rearrangement uses TRBV12-5 and TRBJ2-7; perhaps TRBD2 as D (6 bases). The V gene lost 5 bases and the J gene lost 6 bases, with 20 bases spanning the gap. This CDR3 comprises 15 residues. The germline gives CDR1 LGHNT, CDR2 FRNRAP. The CDR3 protein is CASGAYGTPGFEQYF. CDR3 nucleotide sequence: TGTGCTAGTGGTGCTTACGGGACTCCGGGCTTCGAGCAGTACTTC.

This clone was observed at least ten times. In the same sample, other DNA sequences code for this CDR3. The chain is built from TRBV5-4 and TRBJ2-5; TRBD1 agrees at 7 bases. J lost 5 bases, V lost 4 bases, and 2 bases had no gene match. This CDR3 region has 12 residues. Per the germline V gene, CDR1 is SGHNT and CDR2 is YYREEE (reference sequence). The CDR3 protein is CASSLQGETQYF. DNA for the CDR3: TGTGCCAGCAGCCTACAGGGGGAGACCCAGTACTTC.

The chain uses TRBV19 and TRBJ1-1, with D perhaps matching TRBD1 (6 bases). Germline V gene sequence: CDR1 LNHDA, CDR2 SQIVND (reference sequence). This CDR3 spans 17 amino acids. V shed 10 bases and J shed 0 bases, with 24 bases lying between them. The CDR3 reads CATEIPRGRGLNTEAFF. The CDR3 nucleotides read TGTGCCACTGAGATACCCAGGGGCCGTGGCCTGAACACTGAAGCTTTCTTT.

V gene TRBV6-2 or TRBV6-3 combines with J gene TRBJ2-1; possibly TRBD2 for D (7 bases). CDR1 is MNHEY and CDR2 is SVGEGT in the germline V gene. This CDR3 is 15 amino acids long. V dropped 5 bases and J dropped 6 bases, with 17 bases sitting between them. The CDR3 nucleotides read TGTGCCAGCAGTCCGATGGGGGGGCGATCCAATGAGCAGTTCTTC. This codes for CASSPMGGRSNEQFF.

This sequence joins TRBV28 and TRBJ1-1, with a tentative D call TRBD1 (6 bases). V was cut by 4 bases and J by 0 bases, with 18 bases left in between. The CDR3 loop spans 17 amino acids. Germline CDR1 is MDHEN and CDR2 is SYDVKM. The CDR3 loop reads CASSSPMTGTMNTEAFF. The CDR3 DNA follows: TGTGCCAGCAGTTCCCCTATGACAGGAACCATGAACACTGAAGCTTTCTTT.